The 12 T cell receptor beta chains reported below all come from one sample, sequenced in a study of T cell responses to AZD1222 COVID-19 vaccine. Some clones are missing from TCRdb's copy, which holds only in-frame ones; the method was immunoSEQ multiplex PCR. The sample lists about 100,000 clones; 75% to 95% were seen once. The sample consisted of peripheral blood, taken 28 days after the second AZD1222 dose. All receptors derive from an adult who received the AZD1222 COVID-19 vaccine.

The V gene is TRBV19, the J gene TRBJ1-6; D gene ambiguous. V lost 0 bases and J 10 bases, leaving 4 bases between the germline ends. The CDR3 length is 12 residues. In germline, CDR1 is LNHDA, CDR2 SQIVND (reference sequence). This CDR3 reads CASSIEGSPLHF. In nucleotides, the CDR3 is TGTGCCAGTAGTATAGAGGGGTCACCCCTCCACTTT.

The V and J genes are TRBV19 and TRBJ2-2; a weak D match, TRBD1 (6 bases). CDR1 and CDR2 from the germline V gene are LNHDA and SQIVND (reference sequence). The CDR3 has 15 amino acids. Trimming stripped 2 bases from V and 6 bases from J, with 13 bases between. The CDR3 DNA follows: TGTGCCAGTAGTATACGACAGGTTCTCCCCGGGGAGCTGTTTTTT. Translated, it gives CASSIRQVLPGELFF.

V and J are TRBV19 and TRBJ2-3; D is possibly TRBD2 (5 bases). The CDR3 totals 14 residues. The V end was cut by 4 bases, the J end by 5 bases, with 13 bases between. CDR1 is LNHDA and CDR2 is SQIVND in the germline V gene (reference sequence). In nucleotides, the CDR3 is TGTGCCAGTAGTAAGGGTAGCGTTGAAGATACGCAGTATTTT. Translation: CASSKGSVEDTQYF. The whole variable domain, remainder taken from reference TRBV19 and TRBJ2-3, is DGGITQSPKYLFRKEGQNVTLSCEQNLNHDAMYWYRQDPGQGLRLIYYSQIVNDFQKGDIAEGYSVSREKKESFPLTVTSAQKNPTAFYLCASSKGSVEDTQYFGPGTRLTVL.

This clone is a singleton in its sample. V gene TRBV30 combines with J gene TRBJ1-1, with 9 bases fitting TRBD1. V trimming: 0 bases; J trimming: 7 bases; junction bases outside the gene matches: 9. Germline values: CDR1 GTSNPN, CDR2 SVGIG (reference sequence). The CDR3 is made up of 15 amino acids. CDR3 amino acids: CAWSVLGTGSLEAFF. Written as DNA, the CDR3 is TGTGCCTGGAGTGTACTTGGGACAGGGAGCCTTGAAGCTTTCTTT.

This chain connects TRBV7-9 to TRBJ2-5; no reliable D call. Germline V gene data show CDR1 as SEHNR and CDR2 as FQNEAQ (reference sequence). Trimming cost V 1 base and J 5 bases, with 14 bases left between them. The CDR3 runs 15 residues. In DNA, the CDR3 is TGTGCCAGCAGCTTAGGGCAGGTAGACGTTGAGACCCAGTACTTC. This encodes CASSLGQVDVETQYF.

The rearrangement uses TRBV28 and TRBJ1-2; D not resolved. The CDR3 contains 11 residues. V was pared by 6 bases and J by 8 bases, with 10 bases between. The germline gives CDR1 MDHEN, CDR2 SYDVKM. CDR3 region: CASSDNSGYTF. The CDR3, as DNA: TGTGCCAGCAGCGATAATTCCGGCTACACCTTC.

V and J are TRBV5-1 and TRBJ2-1; 14 bases fit TRBD2. Germline V gene data show CDR1 as SGHRS and CDR2 as YFSETQ. The CDR3 runs 16 residues. J gave up 7 bases and V 4 bases, and 7 bases lay outside the gene matches. The CDR3 DNA reads as TGCGCCAGCAGCCCTGGGACTAGCGGGAGAGGAAATGAGCAGTTCTTC. Translated, it gives CASSPGTSGRGNEQFF.

This clone was seen only a few times. The chain is built from TRBV5-6 and TRBJ2-3, with 7 bases fitting TRBD1. J lost 4 bases, V lost 0 bases, and 5 bases had no gene match. The CDR3 has 15 residues. Germline CDR1 reads SGHDT; CDR2 reads YYEEEE. The CDR3, as DNA: TGTGCCAGCAGCTTGGGACAGGGATTGGCAGATACGCAGTATTTT. This gives the protein CASSLGQGLADTQYF.

The V gene is TRBV10-3, the J gene TRBJ1-1; 7 positions agree with TRBD1. The germline CDR1 and CDR2 sequences are ENHRY and SYGVKD. V was clipped by 6 bases and J by 0 bases; unmatched bases: 1. The CDR3 is 13 residues long. DNA for the CDR3: TGTGCCATCAGGGGACAGATGAACACTGAAGCTTTCTTT. Amino acids: CAIRGQMNTEAFF.

This clone was observed a few times. The chain links TRBV6-5 to TRBJ1-5; no reliable D call. The CDR3 is 13 amino acids. The germline gives CDR1 MNHEY, CDR2 SVGAGI. The V gene lost 6 bases and the J gene lost 4 bases, with 10 bases spanning the gap. DNA of the CDR3: TGTGCCAGCAGCCTGACGGGTAATCAGCCCCAGCATTTT. As protein: CASSLTGNQPQHF.

The V gene is TRBV19, the J gene TRBJ1-5, with TRBD1 as a possible D gene (6 bases). V was clipped by 6 bases and J by 3 bases, with 18 bases between them. Per the germline V gene, CDR1 is LNHDA and CDR2 is SQIVND (reference sequence). CDR3 length: 16 amino acids. CDR3 nucleotide sequence: TGTGCCAGTAGCAACCTATTGGGGACAATCAATCAGCCCCAGCATTTT. Protein: CASSNLLGTINQPQHF.

J is TRBJ1-5 and V is TRBV6-5; TRBD1 aligns across 7 bases. Unmatched junction bases numbered 3, after V lost 4 bases and J lost 6 bases. The CDR3 totals 13 residues. The germline gives CDR1 MNHEY, CDR2 SVGAGI. This CDR3 reads CASSSTGSQPQHF. CDR3 sequence (DNA): TGTGCCAGCAGTTCGACAGGGTCTCAGCCCCAGCATTTT.